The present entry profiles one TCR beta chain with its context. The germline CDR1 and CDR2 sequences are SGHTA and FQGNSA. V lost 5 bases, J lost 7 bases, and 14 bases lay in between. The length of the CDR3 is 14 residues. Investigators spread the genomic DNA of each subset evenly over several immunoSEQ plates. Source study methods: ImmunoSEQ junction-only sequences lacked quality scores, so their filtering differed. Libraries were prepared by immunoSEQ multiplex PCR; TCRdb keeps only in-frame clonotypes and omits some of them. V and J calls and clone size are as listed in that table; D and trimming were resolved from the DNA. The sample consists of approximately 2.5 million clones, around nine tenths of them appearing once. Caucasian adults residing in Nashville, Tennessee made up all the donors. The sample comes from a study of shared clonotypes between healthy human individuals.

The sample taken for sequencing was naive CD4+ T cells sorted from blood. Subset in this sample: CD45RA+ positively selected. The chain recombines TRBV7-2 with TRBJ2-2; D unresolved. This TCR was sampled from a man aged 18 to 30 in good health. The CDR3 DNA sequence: TGTGCCAGCAGCGTACGTTATGTGGGCGGGGAGCTGTTTTTT. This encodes CASSVRYVGGELFF.